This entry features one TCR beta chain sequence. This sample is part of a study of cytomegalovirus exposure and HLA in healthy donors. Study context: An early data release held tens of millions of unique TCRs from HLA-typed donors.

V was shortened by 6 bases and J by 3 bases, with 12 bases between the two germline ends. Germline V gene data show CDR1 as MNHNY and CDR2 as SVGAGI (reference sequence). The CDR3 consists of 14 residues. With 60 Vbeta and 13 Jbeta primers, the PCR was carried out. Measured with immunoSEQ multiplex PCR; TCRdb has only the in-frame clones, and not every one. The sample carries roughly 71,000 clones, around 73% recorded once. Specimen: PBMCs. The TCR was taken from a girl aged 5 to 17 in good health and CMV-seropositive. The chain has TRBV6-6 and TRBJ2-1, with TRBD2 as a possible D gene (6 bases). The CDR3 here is CASRSGTLYNEQFF. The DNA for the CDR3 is TGTGCCAGCAGGTCCGGGACTCTCTACAATGAGCAGTTCTTC.